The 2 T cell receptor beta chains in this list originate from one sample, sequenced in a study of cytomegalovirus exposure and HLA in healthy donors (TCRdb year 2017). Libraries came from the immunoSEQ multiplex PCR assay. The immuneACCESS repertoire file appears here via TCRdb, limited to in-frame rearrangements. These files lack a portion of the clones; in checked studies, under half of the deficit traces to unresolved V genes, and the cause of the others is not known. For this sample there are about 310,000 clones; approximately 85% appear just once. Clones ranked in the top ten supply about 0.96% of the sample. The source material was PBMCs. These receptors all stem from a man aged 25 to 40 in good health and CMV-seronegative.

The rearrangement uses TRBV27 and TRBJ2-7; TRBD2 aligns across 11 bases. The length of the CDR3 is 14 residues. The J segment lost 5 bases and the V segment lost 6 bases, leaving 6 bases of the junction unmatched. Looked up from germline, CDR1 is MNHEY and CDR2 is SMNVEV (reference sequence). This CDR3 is CASRPTSGMNEQYF. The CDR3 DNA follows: TGTGCCAGCAGACCGACTAGCGGGATGAACGAGCAGTACTTC.

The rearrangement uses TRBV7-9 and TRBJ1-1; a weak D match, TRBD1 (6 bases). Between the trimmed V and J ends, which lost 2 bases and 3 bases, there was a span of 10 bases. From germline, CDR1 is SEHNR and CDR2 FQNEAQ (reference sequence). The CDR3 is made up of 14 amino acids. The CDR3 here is CASSLNREYTEAFF. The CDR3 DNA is TGTGCCAGCAGCTTAAACAGGGAGTACACTGAAGCTTTCTTT.